This T cell receptor (beta chain) is from a study of human T cells and chemical hapten exposure. V was trimmed by 0 bases and J by 4 bases, leaving 15 bases between them. Germline loops: CDR1 SGHAT, CDR2 FQNNGV. CDR3 length: 16 residues. TCRdb ran MiXCR on the RACE reads and lists one entry per CDR3 protein. This table holds 75,000 to 90,000 distinct CDR3 sequences, about 6.8% found once. In its sample, this clonotype was seen a few times. The time point was: patch test 1, 2 weeks after DPC sensitization. Treatment indicated: therapeutic diphenylcyclopropenone sensitization with weekly scalp DPC. Before extraction, the whole blood was not fractionated, and total RNA was taken from it.

The rearrangement uses TRBV11-2 and TRBJ1-1, with D maybe TRBD1 (6 bases). Sequencing used whole blood, obtained in connection with sensitization to the hapten diphenylcyclopropenone (DPC). This TCR was recovered from a woman in her thirties with alopecia areata. Some clones in this sample may be carry-over from other donors' samples. CDR3 nucleotide sequence: TGTGCCAGCAGCTTAGATCTGAGCACAGGGATCACTGAAGCTTTCTTT. Translating gives CASSLDLSTGITEAFF.